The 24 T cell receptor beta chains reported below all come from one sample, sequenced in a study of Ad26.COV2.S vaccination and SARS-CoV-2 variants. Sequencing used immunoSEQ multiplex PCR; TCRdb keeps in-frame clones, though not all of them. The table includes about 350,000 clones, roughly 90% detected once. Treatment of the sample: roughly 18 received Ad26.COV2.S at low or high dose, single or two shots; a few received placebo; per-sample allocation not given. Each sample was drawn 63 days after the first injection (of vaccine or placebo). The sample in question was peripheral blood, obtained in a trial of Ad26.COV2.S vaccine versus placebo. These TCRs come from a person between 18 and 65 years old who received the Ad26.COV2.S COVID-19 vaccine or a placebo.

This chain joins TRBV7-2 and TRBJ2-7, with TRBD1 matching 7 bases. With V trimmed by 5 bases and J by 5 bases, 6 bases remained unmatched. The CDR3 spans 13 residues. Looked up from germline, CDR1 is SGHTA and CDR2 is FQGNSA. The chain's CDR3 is CASSPRGSNEQYF. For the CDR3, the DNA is TGTGCCAGCAGCCCCAGGGGGTCTAACGAGCAGTACTTC.

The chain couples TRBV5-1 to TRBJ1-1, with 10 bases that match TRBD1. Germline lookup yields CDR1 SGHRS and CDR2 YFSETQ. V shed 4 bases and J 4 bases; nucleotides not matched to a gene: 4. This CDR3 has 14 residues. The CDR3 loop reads CASSVGQGGTEAFF. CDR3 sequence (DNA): TGCGCCAGCAGCGTCGGACAGGGGGGCACTGAAGCTTTCTTT.

The CDR3 here is CASRTNTEAFF. The CDR3 nucleotides read TGTGCCAGCAGGACGAACACTGAAGCTTTCTTT. The chain combines TRBV28 with TRBJ1-1; D call uncertain. Between the trimmed V and J ends, which lost 6 bases and 1 base, there was a span of 3 bases. CDR1 is MDHEN and CDR2 is SYDVKM in the germline V gene. The CDR3 sequence is 11 residues long.

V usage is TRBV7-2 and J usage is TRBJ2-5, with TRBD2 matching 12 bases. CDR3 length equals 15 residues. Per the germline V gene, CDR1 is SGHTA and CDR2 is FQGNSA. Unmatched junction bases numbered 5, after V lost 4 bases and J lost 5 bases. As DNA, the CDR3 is TGTGCCAGCAGCTCGACTAGCGGGAGAAAGGAGACCCAGTACTTC. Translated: CASSSTSGRKETQYF.

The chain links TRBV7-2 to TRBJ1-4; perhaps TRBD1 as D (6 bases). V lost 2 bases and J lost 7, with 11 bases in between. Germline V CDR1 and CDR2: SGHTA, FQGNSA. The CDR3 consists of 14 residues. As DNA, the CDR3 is TGTGCCAGCAGCTTAAGACAGGAAGGTGAAAAACTGTTTTTT. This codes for CASSLRQEGEKLFF.

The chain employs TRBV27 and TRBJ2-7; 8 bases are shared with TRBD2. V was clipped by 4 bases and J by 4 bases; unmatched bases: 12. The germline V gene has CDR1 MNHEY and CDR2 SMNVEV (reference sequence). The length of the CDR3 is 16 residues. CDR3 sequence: CASSSLVAGGTYEQYF. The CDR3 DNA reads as TGTGCCAGCAGTTCCCTTGTTGCGGGGGGTACGTACGAGCAGTACTTC.

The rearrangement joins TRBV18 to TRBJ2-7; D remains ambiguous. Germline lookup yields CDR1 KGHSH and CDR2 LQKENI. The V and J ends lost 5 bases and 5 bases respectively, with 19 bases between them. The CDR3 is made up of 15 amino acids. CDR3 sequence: CASSFTVSGGDEQYF. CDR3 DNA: TGTGCCAGCTCATTTACGGTGTCGGGTGGCGACGAGCAGTACTTC.

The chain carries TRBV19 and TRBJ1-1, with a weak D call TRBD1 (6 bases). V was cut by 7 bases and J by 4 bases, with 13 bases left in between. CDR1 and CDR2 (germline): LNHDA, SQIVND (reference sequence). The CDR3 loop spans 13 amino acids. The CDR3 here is CASNPGHPTEAFF. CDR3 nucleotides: TGTGCCAGTAATCCGGGACACCCCACTGAAGCTTTCTTT.

The CDR3, as DNA: TGCGCCAGCAGCTTGGCGGGGAGGGCTAGGGATAATTCACCCCTCCACTTT. Protein product: CASSLAGRARDNSPLHF. The chain uses TRBV5-1 and TRBJ1-6, with D unresolved. Trimming removed 0 bases from V and 5 bases from J, with 15 bases in between. CDR3 length: 17 residues. CDR1 is SGHRS, CDR2 YFSETQ, per germline.

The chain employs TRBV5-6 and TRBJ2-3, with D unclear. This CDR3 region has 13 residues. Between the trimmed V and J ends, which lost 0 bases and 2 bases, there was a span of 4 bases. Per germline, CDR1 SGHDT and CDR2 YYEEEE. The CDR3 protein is CASSLGTTDTQYF. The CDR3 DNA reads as TGTGCCAGCAGCTTGGGAACCACAGATACGCAGTATTTT.

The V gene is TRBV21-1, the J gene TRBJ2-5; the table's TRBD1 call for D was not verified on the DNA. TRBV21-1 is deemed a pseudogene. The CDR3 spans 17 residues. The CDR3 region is CASSKTVVTGGEETQYF. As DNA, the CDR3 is TGTGCCAGCAGCAAAACGGTTGTGACAGGGGGTGAAGAGACCCAGTACTTC.

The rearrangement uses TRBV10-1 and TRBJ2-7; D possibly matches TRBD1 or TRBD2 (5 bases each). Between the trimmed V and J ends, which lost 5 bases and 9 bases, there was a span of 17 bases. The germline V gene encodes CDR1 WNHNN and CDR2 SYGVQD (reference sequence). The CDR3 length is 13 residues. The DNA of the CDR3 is TGCGCCAGCAGTACCGGGACCACCGGCGGGCAGTACTTC. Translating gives CASSTGTTGGQYF.

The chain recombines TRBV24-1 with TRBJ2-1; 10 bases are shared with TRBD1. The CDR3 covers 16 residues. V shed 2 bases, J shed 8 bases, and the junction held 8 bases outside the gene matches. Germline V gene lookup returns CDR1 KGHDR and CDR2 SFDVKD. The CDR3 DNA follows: TGTGCCACCAGTGATTCGGGACAGGGGCGGTCAGATGAGCAGTTCTTC. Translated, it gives CATSDSGQGRSDEQFF.

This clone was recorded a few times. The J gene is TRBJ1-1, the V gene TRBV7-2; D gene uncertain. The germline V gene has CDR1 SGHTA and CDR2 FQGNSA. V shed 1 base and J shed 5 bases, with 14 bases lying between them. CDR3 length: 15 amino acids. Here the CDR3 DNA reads TGTGCCAGCAGCTTAGAATTGGGCTTGGGAACTGAAGCTTTCTTT. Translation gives CASSLELGLGTEAFF.

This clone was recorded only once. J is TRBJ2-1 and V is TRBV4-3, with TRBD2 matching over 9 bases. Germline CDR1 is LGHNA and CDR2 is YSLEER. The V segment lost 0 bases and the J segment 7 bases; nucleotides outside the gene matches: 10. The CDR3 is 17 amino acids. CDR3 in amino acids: CASSQDRLPSGINEQFF. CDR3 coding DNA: TGCGCCAGCAGCCAAGATCGATTGCCTAGCGGGATAAATGAGCAGTTCTTC.

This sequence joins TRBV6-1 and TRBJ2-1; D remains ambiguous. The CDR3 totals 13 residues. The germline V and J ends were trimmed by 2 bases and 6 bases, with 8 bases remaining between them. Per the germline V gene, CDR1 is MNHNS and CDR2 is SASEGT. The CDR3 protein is CASSEPVANEQFF. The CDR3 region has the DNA TGTGCCAGCAGTGAACCCGTCGCCAATGAGCAGTTCTTC.

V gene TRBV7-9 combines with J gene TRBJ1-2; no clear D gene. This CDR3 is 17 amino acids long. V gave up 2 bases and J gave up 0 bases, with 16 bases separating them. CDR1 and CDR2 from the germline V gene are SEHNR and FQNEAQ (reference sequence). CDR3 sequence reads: CASSLYASERTNYGYTF. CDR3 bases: TGTGCCAGCAGCTTATATGCCTCGGAGCGTACTAACTATGGCTACACCTTC.

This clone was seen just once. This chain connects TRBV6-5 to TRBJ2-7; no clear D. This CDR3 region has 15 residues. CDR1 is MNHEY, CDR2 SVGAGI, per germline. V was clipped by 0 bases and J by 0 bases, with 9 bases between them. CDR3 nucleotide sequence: TGTGCCAGCAGTTACTCTGGCGGAAGCTCCTACGAGCAGTACTTC. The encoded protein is CASSYSGGSSYEQYF.

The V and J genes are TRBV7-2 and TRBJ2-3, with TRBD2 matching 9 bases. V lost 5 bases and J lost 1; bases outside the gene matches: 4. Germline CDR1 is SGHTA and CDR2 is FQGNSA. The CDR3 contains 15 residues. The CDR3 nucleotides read TGTGCCAGCAGCGCCACTAGCGGGCGCACAGATACGCAGTATTTT. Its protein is CASSATSGRTDTQYF.

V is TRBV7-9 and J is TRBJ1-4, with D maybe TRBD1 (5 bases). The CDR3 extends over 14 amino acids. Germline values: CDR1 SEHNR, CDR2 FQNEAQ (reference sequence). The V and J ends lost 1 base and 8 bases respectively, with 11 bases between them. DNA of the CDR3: TGTGCCAGCAGCTTAGGAGGGGATGGGGAAAAACTGTTTTTT. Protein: CASSLGGDGEKLFF.

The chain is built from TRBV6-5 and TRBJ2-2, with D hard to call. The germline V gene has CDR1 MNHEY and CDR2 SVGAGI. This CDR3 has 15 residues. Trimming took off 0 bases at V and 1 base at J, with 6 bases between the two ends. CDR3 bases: TGTGCCAGCAGTTACTCGGGCAGGAACACCGGGGAGCTGTTTTTT. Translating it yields CASSYSGRNTGELFF.

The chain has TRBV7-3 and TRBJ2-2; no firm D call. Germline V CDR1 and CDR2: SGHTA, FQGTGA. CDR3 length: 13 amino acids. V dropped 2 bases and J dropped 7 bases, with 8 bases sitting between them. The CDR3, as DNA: TGTGCCAGCAGCTTAGAAGTAGACGGGGAGCTGTTTTTT. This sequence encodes CASSLEVDGELFF. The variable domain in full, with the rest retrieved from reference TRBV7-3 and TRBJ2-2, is GAGVSQTPSNKVTEKGKYVELRCDPISGHTALYWYRQSLGQGPEFLIYFQGTGAADDSGLPNDRFFAVRPEGSVSTLKIQRTERGDSAVYLCASSLEVDGELFFGEGSRLTVL.

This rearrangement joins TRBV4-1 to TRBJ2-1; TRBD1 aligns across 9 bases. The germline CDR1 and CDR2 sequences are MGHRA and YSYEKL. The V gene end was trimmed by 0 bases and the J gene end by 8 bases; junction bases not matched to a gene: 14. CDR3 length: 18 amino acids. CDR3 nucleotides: TGCGCCAGCAGCCAAGATTGGGTAACAGGGGGCGTTTTATATGAGCAGTTCTTC. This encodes CASSQDWVTGGVLYEQFF.

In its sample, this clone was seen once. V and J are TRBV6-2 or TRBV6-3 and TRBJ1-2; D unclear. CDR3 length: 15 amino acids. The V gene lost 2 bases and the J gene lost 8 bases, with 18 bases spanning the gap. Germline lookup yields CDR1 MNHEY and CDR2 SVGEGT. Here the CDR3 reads CASSYRQPQAGGYTF. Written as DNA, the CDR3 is TGTGCCAGCAGTTACCGGCAGCCTCAAGCGGGGGGCTACACCTTC.